Included here is one TCR beta chain sequence, with context. Allocation to cohorts depended on clinical history reported by the participants. The sample originates from a study of blood T cell repertoires in COVID-19. Germline trimming cut 3 bases from V and 10 bases from J; bases unmatched to any gene: 7. The CDR3 runs to 14 residues. Germline-derived CDR1 and CDR2 are SGHTA and FQGNSA. Per the study methods: Reference gene primer amplification yielded estimated nucleated cell counts. Sequencing was performed with immunoSEQ multiplex PCR; in TCRdb, only in-frame clones are kept and a portion is missing. V, J and clone size reflect that table, while D and trimming were determined from the DNA. This table holds some 200,000 clones, around 86% found once.

Sequenced input: PBMCs or T cells enriched from blood (not recorded which). The TCR comes from a woman in her forties or fifties with acute COVID-19. The chain recombines TRBV7-2 with TRBJ2-5; 11 bases map to TRBD1. The CDR3 DNA sequence: TGTGCCAGCAGCTTTGCCAGGGGACAGGGGGGCCAGTACTTC. Its translation is CASSFARGQGGQYF.